The clone carrying this T cell receptor beta chain has ten or more counts. The antigen is not known. With 5 bases clipped from V and 4 bases from J, the junction kept 7 bases outside the gene matches. The CDR3 loop spans 15 amino acids. From germline, CDR1 is SEHNR and CDR2 FQNEAQ (reference sequence). The entry originates in a study of CD8 T cells in ankylosing spondylitis. Points from the study as a whole: Reactive arthritis synovial fluid and blood previously showed some of these motif variants. Disease-linked clones displayed a CD8+ phenotype and appeared relatively rarely in peripheral blood. One TCR beta motif, made up of fewer than 10 highly homologous variants, appeared characteristic of ankylosing spondylitis blood.

The TCR beta libraries were generated through quantitative 5'-RACE incorporating molecular barcodes. Using its own MiXCR run on the 5' RACE reads, TCRdb lists one record per CDR3 protein. The sample has some 240,000 distinct CDR3 sequences, around 25% seen once; the top ten hold roughly 0.67%. Specimen: blood, either unsorted or a sorted T cell fraction (not recorded which). The receptor was derived from a male donor with ankylosing spondylitis or in good health (not recorded which). The J gene is TRBJ2-1, the V gene TRBV7-9, with TRBD1 matching 8 bases. In nucleotides, the CDR3 is TGTGCCAGCAGCCCGGCAGGGGGCAGGTACAATGAGCAGTTCTTC. Amino acids: CASSPAGGRYNEQFF.